The 17 T cell receptor beta chains below come from one sample, sequenced in a study of T cell changes during pregnancy in multiple sclerosis. Sequencing used immunoSEQ multiplex PCR; TCRdb keeps in-frame clones, though not all of them. The table records fewer than 70,000 clones, around 93% of them present only once. Material: peripheral blood, obtained in the second trimester of pregnancy. The receptor set was obtained from a female donor in good health, enrolled as a control in a pregnancy study.

The chain recombines TRBV18 with TRBJ2-7; D may be TRBD2 (5 bases). Trimming shortened V by 3 bases and J by 7 bases, and 13 bases separated the two germline ends. This CDR3 contains 13 residues. Germline-derived CDR1 and CDR2 are KGHSH and LQKENI. The CDR3 loop is CASSPAARVEQYF. In DNA, the CDR3 is TGTGCCAGCTCACCCGCCGCGAGGGTTGAGCAGTACTTC.

This sequence joins TRBV7-8 and TRBJ2-1, with D possibly being TRBD2 (6 bases). The CDR3 contains 14 residues. Germline loops: CDR1 SGHVS, CDR2 FQNEAQ. V was trimmed by 5 bases and J by 7 bases, leaving 15 bases between them. The CDR3 region is CASSTILGGNEQFF. The CDR3, as DNA: TGTGCCAGCAGCACCATACTAGGAGGGAATGAGCAGTTCTTC. The full variable domain, rest sourced from reference TRBV7-8 and TRBJ2-1, is GAGVSQSPRYKVAKRGQDVALRCDPISGHVSLFWYQQALGQGPEFLTYFQNEAQLDKSGLPSDRFFAERPEGSVSTLKIQRTQQEDSAVYLCASSTILGGNEQFFGPGTRLTVL.

V usage is TRBV6-5 and J usage is TRBJ1-1; D might be TRBD1 (5 bases). With 6 bases removed from V and 4 bases from J, the gap between germline ends came to 18 bases. CDR1 and CDR2 from the germline V gene are MNHEY and SVGAGI. The CDR3 sequence is 15 residues long. The CDR3: CASSRGGSGATEAFF. In DNA, the CDR3 is TGTGCCAGCAGCCGCGGGGGAAGCGGGGCCACTGAAGCTTTCTTT.

The gene calls are TRBV6-5 and TRBJ1-4, with D unclear. V was cut by 6 bases and J by 5 bases, with 4 bases left in between. The CDR3 sequence is 11 residues long. Per germline, CDR1 MNHEY and CDR2 SVGAGI. CDR3 amino acids: CASRANEKLFF. CDR3 bases: TGTGCCAGCAGGGCCAATGAAAAACTGTTTTTT.

The rearrangement uses TRBV28 and TRBJ2-1; TRBD1 matches at 8 bases. The CDR3 runs to 16 residues. Germline trimming cut 1 base from V and 6 bases from J; bases unmatched to any gene: 8. Germline CDR1 and CDR2: MDHEN and SYDVKM. In DNA form, the CDR3 reads TGTGCCAGCAGTTTATCGCGGCAGGGGGCGTTCAATGAGCAGTTCTTC. This translates into CASSLSRQGAFNEQFF.

The count of this clone is one. V is TRBV6-1 and J is TRBJ2-7; tentative D call: TRBD1 (6 bases). The CDR3 is made up of 10 amino acids. V dropped 6 bases and J dropped 12 bases, with 12 bases sitting between them. Per germline, CDR1 MNHNS and CDR2 SASEGT. DNA for the CDR3: TGTGCCAGCAGCAGGGGCGGGTGGTACTTC. Translation: CASSRGGWYF.

V is TRBV5-1 and J is TRBJ2-3; 8 bases fit TRBD2. The CDR3 is made up of 15 amino acids. V gave up 4 bases and J gave up 3 bases; unmatched junction bases: 7. Germline loops: CDR1 SGHRS, CDR2 YFSETQ. The CDR3 coding sequence is TGCGCCAGCAGCCTGAGCGGGGGTGGAACAGATACGCAGTATTTT. This sequence encodes CASSLSGGGTDTQYF.

V is TRBV12-1 and J is TRBJ2-4; TRBD2 reflects the table's D call only, with no check against the DNA. TRBV12-1 is a pseudogene. The CDR3 runs to 15 residues. For the CDR3, the DNA is TGTGCCAGCAGTTTCGGGGGGCGGGACCGAGATATTCAGTACTTC. This translates into CASSFGGRDRDIQYF.

This chain uses TRBV19 with TRBJ2-7; 7 nucleotides align to TRBD2. The CDR3 has 13 residues. CDR1 and CDR2 from the germline V gene are LNHDA and SQIVND (reference sequence). With V trimmed by 3 bases and J by 3 bases, 2 bases remained unmatched. CDR3: CASSIERGYEQYF. The CDR3 DNA reads as TGTGCCAGTAGTATCGAGCGGGGCTACGAGCAGTACTTC.

The V gene is TRBV18, the J gene TRBJ2-7, with a tentative D call TRBD1 (6 bases). Germline CDR1 KGHSH, CDR2 LQKENI. The V gene lost 1 base and the J gene lost 4 bases, with 11 bases spanning the gap. CDR3 length: 14 amino acids. DNA of the CDR3: TGTGCCAGCTCACCACAGGGGGTAGCTTACGAGCAGTACTTC. It translates to CASSPQGVAYEQYF.

The rearrangement uses TRBV29-1 and TRBJ2-1; D call uncertain. The V end lost 7 bases, the J end lost 0 bases, and 13 bases lay between the germline ends. Germline CDR1 is SQVTM and CDR2 is ANQGSEA. The CDR3 sequence is 14 residues long. CDR3 in amino acids: CSAATPSSYNEQFF. The CDR3 bases are TGCAGCGCCGCTACCCCGAGCTCCTACAATGAGCAGTTCTTC.

This chain uses TRBV15 with TRBJ2-7, with TRBD1 matching 7 bases. The germline CDR1 and CDR2 sequences are LNHNV and YYDKDF (reference sequence). V was pared by 7 bases and J by 0 bases, with 9 bases of the junction left unmatched. The CDR3 has 15 residues. The CDR3 DNA reads as TGTGCCACCAAAGAGGGGACAGTACGCTCCTACGAGCAGTACTTC. Its translation is CATKEGTVRSYEQYF. Complete variable domain (other parts from reference TRBV15 and TRBJ2-7): DAMVIQNPRYQVTQFGKPVTLSCSQTLNHNVMYWYQQKSSQAPKLLFHYYDKDFNNEADTPDNFQSRRPNTSFCFLDIRSPGLGDTAMYLCATKEGTVRSYEQYFGPGTRLTVT.

CDR3 region: CASSEARGGRETQYF. The CDR3 nucleotides read TGTGCCAGCAGTGAAGCGCGGGGCGGGAGGGAGACCCAGTACTTC. This chain connects TRBV2 to TRBJ2-5; 8 bases are shared with TRBD2. This CDR3 spans 15 amino acids. From germline, CDR1 is SNHLY and CDR2 FYNNEI. V was clipped by 0 bases and J by 5 bases; unmatched bases: 5.

This chain uses TRBV5-1 with TRBJ1-2, with D perhaps matching TRBD1 (5 bases). V gave up 0 bases and J gave up 4 bases, with 10 bases separating them. There are 14 residues in the CDR3. CDR1 and CDR2 (germline): SGHRS, YFSETQ. In DNA form, the CDR3 reads TGCGCCAGCAGCTTGGATGGGGGGGGCTATGGCTACACCTTC. Amino acid sequence: CASSLDGGGYGYTF.

V and J are TRBV5-4 and TRBJ1-1, with 8 bases that match TRBD1. Germline V gives CDR1 SGHNT, CDR2 YYREEE (reference sequence). Trimming at V came to 2 bases and at J to 1 base, leaving 4 bases not matched to a gene. The CDR3 loop spans 15 amino acids. The CDR3 bases are TGTGCCAGCAGCTTCCAGACAGGGGCGAACACTGAAGCTTTCTTT. Its translation is CASSFQTGANTEAFF.

This clone was detected once. Here the CDR3 reads CASSSQGGTEAFF. CDR3 nucleotide sequence: TGTGCCAGCAGCTCCCAGGGGGGAACTGAAGCTTTCTTT. The chain uses TRBV11-3 and TRBJ1-1; 7 positions match TRBD1. Unmatched junction bases numbered 4, after V lost 4 bases and J lost 5 bases. The CDR3 covers 13 residues. Germline CDR1 and CDR2: SGHNT and YENEEA.

The J gene is TRBJ1-4, the V gene TRBV5-1; D perhaps matches TRBD1 (5 bases). Between the trimmed V and J ends, which lost 4 bases and 13 bases, there was a span of 20 bases. The germline gives CDR1 SGHRS, CDR2 YFSETQ. The CDR3 loop spans 14 amino acids. CDR3 coding DNA: TGCGCCAGCAGCCTCGTTACAGCCGACCAGGGACTGTTTTTT. Translated, it gives CASSLVTADQGLFF.